This TCR beta chain was identified in a study of blood T cell repertoires in COVID-19. As for the study in general: Material from acute and convalescent COVID-19 was sourced from the United States, Italy and Spain. PBMCs, B-cell-depleted T cells, or T cells provided the cDNA or gDNA that made up the material.

This table comes from immunoSEQ multiplex PCR, and its TCRdb copy is limited to in-frame clones, with some not included. The sample shows approximately 250,000 clones, over 70% of them seen only once. Germline CDR1 SGHNT, CDR2 YENEEA. The V gene end was trimmed by 4 bases and the J gene end by 2 bases; junction bases not matched to a gene: 3. This CDR3 has 14 residues. The TCR sequence derives from a human donor in a cohort sampled during active COVID-19. The rearrangement uses TRBV11-3 and TRBJ2-5, with 8 bases aligning to TRBD2. The sequenced sample was peripheral blood. This CDR3 is CASSSGGAQETQYF. Written as DNA, the CDR3 is TGTGCCAGCAGCTCCGGGGGGGCTCAAGAGACCCAGTACTTC.